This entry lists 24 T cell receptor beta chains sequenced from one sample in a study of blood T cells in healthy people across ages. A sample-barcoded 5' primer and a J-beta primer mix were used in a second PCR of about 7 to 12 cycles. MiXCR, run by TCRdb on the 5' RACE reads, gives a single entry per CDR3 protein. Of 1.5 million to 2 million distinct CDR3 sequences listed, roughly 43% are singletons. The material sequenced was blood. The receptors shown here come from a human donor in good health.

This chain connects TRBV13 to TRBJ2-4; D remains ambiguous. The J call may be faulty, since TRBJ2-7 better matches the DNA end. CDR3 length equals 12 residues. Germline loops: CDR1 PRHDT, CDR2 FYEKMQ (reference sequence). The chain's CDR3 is CASSRTADEQYF. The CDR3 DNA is TGTGCCAGCAGCCGTACGGCCGACGAGCAGTACTTC.

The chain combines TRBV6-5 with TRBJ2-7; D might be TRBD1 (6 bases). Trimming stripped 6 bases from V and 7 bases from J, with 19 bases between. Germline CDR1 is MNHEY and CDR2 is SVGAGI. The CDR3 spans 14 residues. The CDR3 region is CASRTTGMNNEQYF. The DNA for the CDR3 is TGTGCCAGCAGGACCACAGGGATGAACAATGAGCAGTACTTC.

The CDR3 bases are TGCGCCAGCAGCCAGCTCGGACAGAAAAACTATGGCTACACCTTC. The encoded protein is CASSQLGQKNYGYTF. The V call is TRBV4-3, the J call TRBJ1-2, with D possibly matching TRBD1 (6 bases). The CDR3 length is 15 residues. From germline, CDR1 is LGHNA and CDR2 YSLEER. The V end lost 3 bases, the J end lost 2 bases, and 13 bases lay between the germline ends.

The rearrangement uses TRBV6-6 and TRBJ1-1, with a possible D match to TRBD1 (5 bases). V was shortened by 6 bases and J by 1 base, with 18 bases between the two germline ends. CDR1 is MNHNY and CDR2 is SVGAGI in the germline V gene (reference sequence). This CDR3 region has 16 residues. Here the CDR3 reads CASSPSSGHPNTEAFF. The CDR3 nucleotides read TGTGCCAGCAGCCCCTCCTCCGGACACCCGAACACTGAAGCTTTCTTT.

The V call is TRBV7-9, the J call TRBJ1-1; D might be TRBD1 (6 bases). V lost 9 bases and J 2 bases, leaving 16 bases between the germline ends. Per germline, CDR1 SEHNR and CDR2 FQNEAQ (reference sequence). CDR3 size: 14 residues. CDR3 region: CASRSGTSNTEAFF. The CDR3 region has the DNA TGTGCCAGTAGATCCGGGACATCTAACACTGAAGCTTTCTTT.

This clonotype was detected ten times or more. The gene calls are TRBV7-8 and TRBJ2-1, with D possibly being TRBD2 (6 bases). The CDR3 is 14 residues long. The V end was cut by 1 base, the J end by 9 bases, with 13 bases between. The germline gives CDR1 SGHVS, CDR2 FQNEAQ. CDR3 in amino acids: CASSLGRARAEQFF. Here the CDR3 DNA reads TGTGCCAGCAGCTTAGGGAGGGCGAGGGCTGAGCAGTTCTTC.

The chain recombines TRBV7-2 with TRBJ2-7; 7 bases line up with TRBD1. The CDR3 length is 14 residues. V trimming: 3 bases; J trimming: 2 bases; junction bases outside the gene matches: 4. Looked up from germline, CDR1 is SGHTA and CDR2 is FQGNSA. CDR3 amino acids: CASSLPTGPYEQYF. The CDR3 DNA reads TGTGCCAGCAGCTTGCCGACAGGGCCCTACGAGCAGTACTTC. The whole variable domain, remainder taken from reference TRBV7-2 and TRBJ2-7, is GAGVSQSPSNKVTEKGKDVELRCDPISGHTALYWYRQSLGQGLEFLIYFQGNSAPDKSGLPSDRFSAERTGGSVSTLTIQRTQQEDSAVYLCASSLPTGPYEQYFGPGTRLTVT.

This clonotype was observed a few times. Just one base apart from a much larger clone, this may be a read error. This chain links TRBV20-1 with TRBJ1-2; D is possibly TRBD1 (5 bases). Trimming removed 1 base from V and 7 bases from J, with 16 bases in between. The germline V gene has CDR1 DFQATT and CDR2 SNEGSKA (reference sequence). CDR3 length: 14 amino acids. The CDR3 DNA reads TGCAGTGCTAGAGGGGGTATGGGGGGGAGTGGCTACACCTTC. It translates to CSARGGMGGSGYTF.

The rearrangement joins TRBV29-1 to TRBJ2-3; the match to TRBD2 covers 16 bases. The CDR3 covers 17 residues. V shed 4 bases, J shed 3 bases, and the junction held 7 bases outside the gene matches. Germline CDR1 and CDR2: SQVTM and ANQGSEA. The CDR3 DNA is TGCAGCGTTGCCGGGACTAGCGGGAGGGCCATTACAGATACGCAGTATTTT. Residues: CSVAGTSGRAITDTQYF.

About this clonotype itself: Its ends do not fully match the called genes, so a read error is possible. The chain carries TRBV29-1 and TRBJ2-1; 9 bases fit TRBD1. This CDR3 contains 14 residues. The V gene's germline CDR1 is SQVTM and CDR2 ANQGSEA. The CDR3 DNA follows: TGCAGCGTTGAACGAGGGACAGGGACCGATGAGCGGTTCTTC. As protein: CSVERGTGTDERFF.

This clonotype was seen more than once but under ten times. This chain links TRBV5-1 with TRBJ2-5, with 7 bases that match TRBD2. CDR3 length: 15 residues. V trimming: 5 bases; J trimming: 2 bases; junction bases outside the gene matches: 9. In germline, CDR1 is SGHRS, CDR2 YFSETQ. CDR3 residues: CASRFRDYSQETQYF. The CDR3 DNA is TGCGCCAGCAGATTCCGGGACTACTCACAAGAGACCCAGTACTTC. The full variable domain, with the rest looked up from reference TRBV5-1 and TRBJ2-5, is KAGVTQTPRYLIKTRGQQVTLSCSPISGHRSVSWYQQTPGQGLQFLFEYFSETQRNKGNFPGRFSGRQFSNSRSEMNVSTLELGDSALYLCASRFRDYSQETQYFGPGTRLLVL.

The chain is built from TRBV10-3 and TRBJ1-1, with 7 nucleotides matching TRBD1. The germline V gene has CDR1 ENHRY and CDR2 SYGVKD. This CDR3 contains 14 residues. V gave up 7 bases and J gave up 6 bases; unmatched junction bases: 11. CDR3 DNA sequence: TGTGCCATCAAGGGTCAGGGGGACGATGCTGAAGCTTTCTTT. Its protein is CAIKGQGDDAEAFF.

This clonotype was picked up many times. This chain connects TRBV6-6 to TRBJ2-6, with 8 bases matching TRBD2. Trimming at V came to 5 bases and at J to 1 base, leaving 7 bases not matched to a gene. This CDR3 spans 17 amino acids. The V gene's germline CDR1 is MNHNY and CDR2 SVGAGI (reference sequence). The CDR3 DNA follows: TGTGCCAGCAGTACACGCGGGGGGCGGTCTGGGGCCAACGTCCTGACTTTC. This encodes CASSTRGGRSGANVLTF.

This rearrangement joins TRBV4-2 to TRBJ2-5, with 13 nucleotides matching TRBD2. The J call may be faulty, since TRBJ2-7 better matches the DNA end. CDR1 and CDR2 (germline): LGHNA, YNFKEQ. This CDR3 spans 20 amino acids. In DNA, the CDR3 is TGTGCCAGCAGCCAAGATTGGATGGGGGTCTGGACTAGCGGGGGATACGAGCAGTACTTC. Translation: CASSQDWMGVWTSGGYEQYF.

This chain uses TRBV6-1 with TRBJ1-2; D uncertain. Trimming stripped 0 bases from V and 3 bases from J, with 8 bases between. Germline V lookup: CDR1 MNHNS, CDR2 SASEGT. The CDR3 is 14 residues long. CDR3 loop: CASSEAADYYGYTF. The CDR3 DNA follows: TGTGCCAGCAGTGAAGCGGCAGACTACTATGGCTACACCTTC.

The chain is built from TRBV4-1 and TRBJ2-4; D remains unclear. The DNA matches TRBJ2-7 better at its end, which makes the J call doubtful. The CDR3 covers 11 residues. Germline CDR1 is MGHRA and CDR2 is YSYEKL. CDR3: CASSRGAEQYF. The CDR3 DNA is TGCGCCAGCAGCCGAGGAGCCGAGCAGTACTTC.

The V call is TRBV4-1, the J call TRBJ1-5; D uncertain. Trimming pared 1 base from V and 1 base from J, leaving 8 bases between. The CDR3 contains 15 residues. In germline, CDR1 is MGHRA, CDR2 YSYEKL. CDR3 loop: CASSQVDLSNQPQHF. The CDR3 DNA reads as TGCGCCAGCAGCCAAGTTGACTTGAGCAATCAGCCCCAGCATTTT.

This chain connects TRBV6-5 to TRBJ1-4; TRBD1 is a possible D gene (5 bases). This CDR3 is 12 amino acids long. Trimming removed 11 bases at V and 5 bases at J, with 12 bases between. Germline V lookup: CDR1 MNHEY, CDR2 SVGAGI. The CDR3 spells CAAGDVNEKLFF. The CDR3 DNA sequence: TGTGCCGCGGGGGACGTAAATGAAAAACTGTTTTTT.

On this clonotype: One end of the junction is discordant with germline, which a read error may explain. In DNA form, the CDR3 reads TGTGCCAGCAGCTTGGGGTGGGGGGGCACAGATACGCCGTATTTT. It translates to CASSLGWGGTDTPYF. The chain links TRBV5-5 to TRBJ2-3; a possible D gene is TRBD2 (7 bases). Looked up from germline, CDR1 is SGHKS and CDR2 is YYEKEE (reference sequence). The CDR3 sequence is 15 residues long.

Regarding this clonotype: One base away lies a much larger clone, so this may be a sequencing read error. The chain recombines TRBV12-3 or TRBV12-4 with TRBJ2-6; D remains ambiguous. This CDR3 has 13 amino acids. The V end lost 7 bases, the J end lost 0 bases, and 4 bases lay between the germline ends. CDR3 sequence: CASMGSGANVLTF. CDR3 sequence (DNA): TGTGCCAGCATGGGCTCTGGGGCCAACGTCCTGACTTTC.

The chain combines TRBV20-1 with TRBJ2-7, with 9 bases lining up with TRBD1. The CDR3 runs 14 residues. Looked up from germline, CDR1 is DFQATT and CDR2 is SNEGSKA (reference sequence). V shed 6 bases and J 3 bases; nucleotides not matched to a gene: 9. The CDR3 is CSARLRDRDYEQYF. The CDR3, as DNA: TGCAGTGCCCGCCTAAGGGACAGGGACTACGAGCAGTACTTC.

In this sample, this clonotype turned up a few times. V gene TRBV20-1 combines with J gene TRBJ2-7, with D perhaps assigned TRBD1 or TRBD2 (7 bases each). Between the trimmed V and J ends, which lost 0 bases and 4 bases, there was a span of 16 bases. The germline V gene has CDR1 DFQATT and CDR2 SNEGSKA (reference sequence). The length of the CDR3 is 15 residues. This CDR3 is CSARDVGRGGYEQYF. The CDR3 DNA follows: TGCAGTGCTAGAGATGTGGGCAGGGGGGGGTACGAGCAGTACTTC.

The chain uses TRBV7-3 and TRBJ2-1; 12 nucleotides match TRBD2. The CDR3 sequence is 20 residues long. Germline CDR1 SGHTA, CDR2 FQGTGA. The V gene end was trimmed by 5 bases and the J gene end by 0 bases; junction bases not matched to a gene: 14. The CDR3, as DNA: TGTGCCAGCAGCCCGAACCCCGGGACTAGCGGGCGCCTCTCCTACAATGAGCAGTTCTTC. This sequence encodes CASSPNPGTSGRLSYNEQFF.

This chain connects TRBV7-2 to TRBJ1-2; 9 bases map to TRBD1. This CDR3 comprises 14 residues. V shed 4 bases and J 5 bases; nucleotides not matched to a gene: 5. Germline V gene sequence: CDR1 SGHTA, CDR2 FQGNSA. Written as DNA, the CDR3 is TGTGCCAGCAGCTCGACAGGGGGAATTTATGGCTACACCTTC. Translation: CASSSTGGIYGYTF.